The clone carrying this T cell receptor beta chain was detected a few times. Its specificity is not known. This entry is derived from a study of identical twins. Study findings and constraints: Model-predicted out-of-frame TCR alpha sharing fell below observed values in monozygotic twins.

One entry per CDR3 protein, called by TCRdb with MiXCR from the 5' RACE reads. The sample lists 350,000 or so distinct CDR3 sequences, over 9% seen once, with around 6.9% in the top ten. Germline loops: CDR1 LNHDA, CDR2 SQIVND (reference sequence). CDR3 length equals 12 residues. The V end lost 1 base, the J end lost 5 bases, and 5 bases lay between the germline ends. This same sample was also part of a study on yellow fever vaccine responses in identical twins. That source notes: Twins' vaccine T cell responses reportedly seemed partly convergent and partly personalized.

Material: CD8+ T cells sorted from blood. The receptor's source is a woman between 18 and 30 years old in good health. The rearrangement links TRBV19 to TRBJ2-5, with no clear D. In DNA, the CDR3 is TGTGCCAGTAGTATAGCTGGGGAGACCCAGTACTTC. Its protein product is CASSIAGETQYF.